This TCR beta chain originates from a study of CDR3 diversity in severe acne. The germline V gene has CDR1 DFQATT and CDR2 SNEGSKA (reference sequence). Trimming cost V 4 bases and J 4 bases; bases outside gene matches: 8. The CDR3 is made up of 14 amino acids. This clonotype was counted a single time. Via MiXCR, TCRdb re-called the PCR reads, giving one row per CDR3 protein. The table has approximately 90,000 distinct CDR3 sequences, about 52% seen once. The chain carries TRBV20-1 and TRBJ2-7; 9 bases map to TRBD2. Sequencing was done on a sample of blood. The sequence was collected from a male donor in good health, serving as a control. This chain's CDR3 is CSANGLATGYEQYF. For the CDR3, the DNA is TGCAGTGCTAATGGACTAGCGACAGGGTACGAGCAGTACTTC.